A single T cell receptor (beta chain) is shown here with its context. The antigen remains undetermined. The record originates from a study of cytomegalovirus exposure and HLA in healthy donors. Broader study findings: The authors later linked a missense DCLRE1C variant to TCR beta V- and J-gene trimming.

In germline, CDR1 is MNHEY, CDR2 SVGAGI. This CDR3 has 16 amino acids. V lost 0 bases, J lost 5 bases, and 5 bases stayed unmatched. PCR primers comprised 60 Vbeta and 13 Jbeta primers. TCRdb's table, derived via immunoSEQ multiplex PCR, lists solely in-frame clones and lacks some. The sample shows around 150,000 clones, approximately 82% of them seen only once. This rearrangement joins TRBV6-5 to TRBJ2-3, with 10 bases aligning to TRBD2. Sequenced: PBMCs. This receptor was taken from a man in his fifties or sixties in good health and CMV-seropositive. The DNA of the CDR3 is TGTGCCAGCAGTTACTCAGCGGGAGGGCGGGTAGATACGCAGTATTTT. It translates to CASSYSAGGRVDTQYF.